One sample yielded the 7 T cell receptor beta chains listed below, sequenced in a study of T cell responses to AZD1222 COVID-19 vaccine. Assay: immunoSEQ multiplex PCR; the TCRdb copy retains only in-frame clones and omits some. Among 95,000 to 110,000 clones listed, more than 70% were seen once. Sequences were derived from peripheral blood, sampled on day 0 of AZD1222 vaccination. All receptors come from an adult in good health.

J is TRBJ2-2 and V is TRBV6-5, with D maybe TRBD2 (6 bases). Germline-derived CDR1 and CDR2 are MNHEY and SVGAGI. CDR3 length: 13 amino acids. The V end lost 7 bases, the J end lost 7 bases, and 13 bases lay between the germline ends. The CDR3 sequence is CASKLSGDGELFF. The CDR3, as DNA: TGTGCCAGCAAGTTGTCGGGGGACGGGGAGCTGTTTTTT.

The chain employs TRBV5-8 and TRBJ2-3; D not resolved. CDR1 SGHTS and CDR2 YDEGEE come from the germline V gene. The CDR3 has 15 residues. V lost 2 bases and J lost 0, with 10 bases in between. The chain's CDR3 is CASSFSGFSTDTQYF. As DNA, the CDR3 is TGTGCCAGCAGCTTCTCCGGGTTTAGCACAGATACGCAGTATTTT.

The rearrangement links TRBV7-6 to TRBJ2-2, with 11 bases fitting TRBD2. The germline V gene has CDR1 SGHVS and CDR2 FNYEAQ. V lost 5 bases and J lost 7; bases outside the gene matches: 12. The CDR3 length is 17 residues. DNA of the CDR3: TGTGCCAGCAGCCCTGCTGAACTAGCGGGAGTTCGCGGGGAGCTGTTTTTT. Its protein is CASSPAELAGVRGELFF.

This rearrangement joins TRBV6-5 to TRBJ1-1; tentative D call: TRBD1 (6 bases). Germline CDR1 is MNHEY and CDR2 is SVGAGI. Trimming pared 2 bases from V and 4 bases from J, leaving 8 bases between. This CDR3 is built from 13 residues. This CDR3 is CASSYARGTEAFF. CDR3 DNA: TGTGCCAGCAGTTACGCCAGGGGCACTGAAGCTTTCTTT.

The gene calls are TRBV5-1 and TRBJ2-1; D unclear. V was cut by 3 bases and J by 7 bases, with 11 bases left in between. This CDR3 comprises 13 residues. Per the germline V gene, CDR1 is SGHRS and CDR2 is YFSETQ. The DNA of the CDR3 is TGCGCCAGCAGCTCCCCCCAAGGAAATGAGCAGTTCTTC. This encodes CASSSPQGNEQFF.

The gene calls are TRBV5-8 and TRBJ1-4; D might be TRBD1 (5 bases). V lost 4 bases, J lost 8 bases, and 12 bases lay in between. This CDR3 has 13 amino acids. In germline, CDR1 is SGHTS, CDR2 YDEGEE. The CDR3 here is CASSHRDDEKLFF. CDR3 nucleotides: TGTGCCAGCAGCCACCGGGACGACGAAAAACTGTTTTTT.

The table lists this clone with a count of one. The chain joins TRBV28 to TRBJ1-2, with TRBD1 matching 7 bases. Looked up from germline, CDR1 is MDHEN and CDR2 is SYDVKM. The CDR3 is 14 residues long. With V trimmed by 3 bases and J by 2 bases, 3 bases remained unmatched. The chain's CDR3 is CASSFGTDNYGYTF. CDR3 in DNA: TGTGCCAGCAGTTTCGGGACAGACAACTATGGCTACACCTTC.